The entry below gives a single T cell receptor beta chain sequence along with its context. The antigen it recognizes is unknown. No base qualities exist here, and no much larger clone lies one base off it. Read against the paper, the sample's treatment or condition label means: live attenuated yellow fever vaccine strain. At each blood-draw timepoint, two biological replicates of bulk PBMCs were collected. A standard Ficoll-Paque protocol was used to isolate PBMCs from peripheral blood. TriZol was used to extract RNA from bulk PBMCs, CD4 and CD8 fractions, and dextramer-positive and dextramer-negative fractions. These data belong to a study of T cells after yellow fever vaccination (dated by TCRdb to the late 2010s). In terms of the full investigation: Libraries from fractions with low cell numbers were prepared with the SMART-Seq v4 Ultra Low Input RNA kit. To follow T-cell clones before and after primary and booster YFV17D yellow fever vaccination, bulk TCR alpha and beta repertoires were sequenced over time. The cohort comprised two healthy male donors, one aged 18 to 30 and one aged 30 to 40 years. Bulk PBMC replicates and cell subsets were isolated from blood drawn at multiple timepoints before and after both primary and secondary immunization.

V is trimmed back by 3 bases and J by 7 bases, and the junction contains 8 bases that no gene match accounts for. The CDR3 spans 15 residues, from the cysteine through the phenylalanine. Only the CDR3 region is kept as DNA, spanning 45 bases read in frame from base 1. CDR1 SGHTA and CDR2 FQGNSA were looked up in the germline V gene. The full study reports these points: A small fraction of clonotypes showed up in both the CD4 and CD8 compartments, probably as a result of convergent recombination. After the booster, most clones that had expanded after primary vaccination were detected again (about 97% of CD4 and over 75% of CD8), suggesting broad maintenance of memory. The secondary T-cell response was found to be weaker but faster than the primary response, with a peak reached on day 5 rather than on day 15. Because only a couple of donors were included in the study, the extent to which the findings can be generalized is limited. Computational filtering was required because FACS-sorted repertoires could contain abundant contaminating clonotypes from the bulk population.

TCR cDNA was made using 5'RACE template switching, a step that added a universal primer site and unique molecular identifiers. Priming for cDNA synthesis came from both the TCR alpha and TCR beta constant segments. Library amplification used two PCR steps, and the second PCR step added sample barcodes and sequencing adapters. Sequencing of the libraries was done on either Illumina HiSeq 2500 (2x100 bp) or NovaSeq (2x150 bp). As for how the authors treated the data: MIGEC handled demultiplexing of reads and collapsing into UMI consensus sequences, while MiXCR performed V(D)J alignment. Clonotypes responding to the vaccine were identified with edgeR on replicate PBMC samples, with the criteria of FDR below 0.01 and a log2 fold change above 5 up to day 15. Each bulk clonotype received a CD4 or CD8 identity based on whether the sequenced CD4 or CD8 repertoire contained that clonotype at higher abundance. TCRdb cleaned the public reads at Q25 with fastp, built clones with MiXCR and kept in-frame beta chains. Identical CDR3 protein sequences are pooled into one entry, listed with their most common genes and DNA. TCRdb's processing, not the authors' own work, is the source of the V and J calls. The sample includes 450,000 to 650,000 distinct CDR3 sequences, with around a fifth observed a single time. Roughly a sixth of the sample rests with the top ten.

Source: PBMCs, taken roughly 23 days after the first yellow fever vaccination. The chain was built from TRBV7-2 and TRBJ2-1; 8 junctional bases match TRBD2. The sequence derives from a man aged 18 to 29 who received the YFV17D yellow fever vaccine. The CDR3 is CASSLPPGGRNEQFF. The bases read TGTGCCAGCAGCTTGCCCCCGGGGGGGCGAAATGAGCAGTTCTTC.